This T cell receptor beta chain was profiled in a study of sequential checkpoint blockade in melanoma. Across the whole study: Arm A got nivolumab then ipilimumab; arm B the reverse, 1:1.

The CDR3 is made up of 13 amino acids. V dropped 6 bases and J dropped 5 bases, with 13 bases sitting between them. The germline V gene has CDR1 MNHEY and CDR2 SVGAGI. The treatment here: randomized to nivolumab then ipilimumab (arm A) or the reverse (arm B). No patient had prior DNA-damaging chemotherapy. Live CD3+CD8+ CD19− CD56− cells were sorted from PBMCs. The data were produced by immunoSEQ multiplex PCR, yet TCRdb's version contains in-frame clones alone and is incomplete. The sample comprises some 21,000 clones, 70% to 90% of which are singletons, and 9.5% to 13% rests with the top ten. Sequencing used CD8+ T cells sorted from blood (inferred from file names), obtained from a patient given nivolumab and ipilimumab in sequence. The chain recombines TRBV6-5 with TRBJ1-1; maybe TRBD1 (5 bases). The receptor was isolated from a human donor with melanoma. In DNA form, the CDR3 reads TGTGCCAGCAGCCCGACGGGGGATACTGAAGCTTTCTTT. It translates to CASSPTGDTEAFF.